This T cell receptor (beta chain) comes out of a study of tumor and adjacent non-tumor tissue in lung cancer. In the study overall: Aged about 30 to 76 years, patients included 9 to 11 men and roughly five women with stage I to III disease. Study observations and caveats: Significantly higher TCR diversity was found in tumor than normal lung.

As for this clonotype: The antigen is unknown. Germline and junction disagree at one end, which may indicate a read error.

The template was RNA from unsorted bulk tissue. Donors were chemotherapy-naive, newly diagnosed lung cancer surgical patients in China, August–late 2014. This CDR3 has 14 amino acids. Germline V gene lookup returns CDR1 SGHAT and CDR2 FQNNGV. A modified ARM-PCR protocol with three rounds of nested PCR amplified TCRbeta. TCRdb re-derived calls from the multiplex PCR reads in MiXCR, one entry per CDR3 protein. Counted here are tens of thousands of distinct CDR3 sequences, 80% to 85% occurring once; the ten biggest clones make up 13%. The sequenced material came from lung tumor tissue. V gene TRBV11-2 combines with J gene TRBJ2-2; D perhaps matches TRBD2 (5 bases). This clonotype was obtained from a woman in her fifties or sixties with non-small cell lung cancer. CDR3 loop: CANSRAAAAGELFF. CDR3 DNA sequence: TGTGCCAACAGCCGCGCTGCGGCGGCCGGGGAGCTGTTTTTC.